Below, 3 T cell receptor beta chains from the same sample are listed, as sequenced in a study of metastatic and nonmetastatic thyroid tumors. Through MiXCR, TCRdb re-clonotyped the PCR reads. The sample yields about 24,000 clones, approximately 19% seen once. Patients had received no treatment of any kind before thyroid surgery. Sequenced sample: blood. The source is a male donor with papillary thyroid cancer or a benign thyroid nodule (not recorded which). Some clones in this sample may be carry-over from other donors' samples.

This clone was found many times. The DNA is left out, because the CDR3 cannot be placed on it with certainty; the CDR3 is given as TCRdb lists it. The J gene is TRBJ2-2, the V gene TRBV2; the table calls TRBD1, which could not be checked here. Per germline, CDR1 SNHLY and CDR2 FYNNEI. The CDR3 sequence runs 16 residues, both termini included. The CDR3 spells CASKYNRGRLSWELFF.

This clone was counted only a few times. This sequence joins TRBV27 and TRBJ2-6; a weak D match, TRBD1 (6 bases). V lost 6 bases, J lost 0 bases, and 12 bases lay in between. The CDR3 covers 16 residues. From germline, CDR1 is MNHEY and CDR2 SMNVEV (reference sequence). CDR3 sequence (DNA): TGTGCCAGCAGCCGGGACATATACTCTGGGGCCAACGTCCTGACTTTC. Translation gives CASSRDIYSGANVLTF. The entire variable domain, with the rest obtained from reference TRBV27 and TRBJ2-6, is as follows: EAQVTQNPRYLITVTGKKLTVTCSQNMNHEYMSWYRQDPGLGLRQIYYSMNVEVTDKGDVPEGYKVSRKEKRNFPLILESPSPNQTSLYFCASSRDIYSGANVLTFGAGSRLTVL.

In its sample, this clone ranks as medium-sized. Different DNA sequences within this sample yield the same CDR3. The chain recombines TRBV6-1 with TRBJ1-5; D is uncertain. V lost 5 bases, J lost 6 bases, and 14 bases lay in between. Germline CDR1 is MNHNS and CDR2 is SASEGT. This CDR3 spans 14 amino acids. The CDR3 bases are TGTGCCAGCAGTAAAGACGTGGAGGGTCAGCCCCAGCATTTT. Protein sequence: CASSKDVEGQPQHF.